Below are 32 T cell receptor beta chains sequenced from a single sample in a study of CD8+ T cells in alopecia areata. cDNA serving as the sequencing template came from extracted, reverse transcribed RNA. Sequenced by immunoSEQ multiplex PCR; TCRdb stores in-frame clones only, minus some. The sample lists 150,000 to 200,000 clones; over 55% were seen once. Treatment of the sample: oral pan-JAK inhibitor, 5-10 mg twice daily. The sample here was CD4+ T cells sorted from blood, taken at week 24, from a patient treated with tofacitinib. These receptors were taken from a human donor with alopecia areata.

This clone appeared a few times. The chain couples TRBV28 to TRBJ2-6, with D perhaps assigned TRBD1 or TRBD2 (5 bases each). The CDR3 length is 16 residues. V shed 7 bases and J shed 0 bases, with 13 bases lying between them. Germline V gene sequence: CDR1 MDHEN, CDR2 SYDVKM. The CDR3 loop is CASNKGTLSGANVLTF. CDR3 coding DNA: TGTGCCAGCAATAAAGGGACCCTCTCTGGGGCCAACGTCCTGACTTTC. Full variable domain (remainder filled in from reference TRBV28 and TRBJ2-6): DVKVTQSSRYLVKRTGEKVFLECVQDMDHENMFWYRQDPGLGLRLIYFSYDVKMKEKGDIPEGYSVSREKKERFSLILESASTNQTSMYLCASNKGTLSGANVLTFGAGSRLTVL.

The chain uses TRBV27 and TRBJ2-3; D gene uncertain. V dropped 5 bases and J dropped 2 bases, with 5 bases sitting between them. The germline V gene encodes CDR1 MNHEY and CDR2 SMNVEV (reference sequence). This CDR3 has 12 residues. CDR3 in DNA: TGTGCCAGCAGTACTCTCACAGATACGCAGTATTTT. This codes for CASSTLTDTQYF.

The chain links TRBV30 to TRBJ1-4, with TRBD1 identical over 7 bases. With V trimmed by 0 bases and J by 7 bases, 5 bases remained unmatched. Germline V lookup: CDR1 GTSNPN, CDR2 SVGIG (reference sequence). The CDR3 spans 14 residues. CDR3 bases: TGTGCCTGGAGTGTACTAGGGGGCAGTGAAAAACTGTTTTTT. This translates into CAWSVLGGSEKLFF.

This clone was detected once. The V and J genes are TRBV29-1 and TRBJ1-2; a possible D gene is TRBD1 (6 bases). The V end was cut by 4 bases, the J end by 4 bases, with 13 bases between. The germline V gene has CDR1 SQVTM and CDR2 ANQGSEA. The length of the CDR3 is 13 residues. This chain's CDR3 is CSVAQGESYGYTF. The DNA of the CDR3 is TGCAGCGTTGCACAGGGAGAGAGCTATGGCTACACCTTC.

Worth noting for this clone: The same CDR3 can be traced to other DNA sequences in this sample. The V call is TRBV29-1, the J call TRBJ1-1; unclear D gene. The CDR3 runs 13 residues. V was shortened by 3 bases and J by 0 bases, with 8 bases between the two germline ends. Germline lookup yields CDR1 SQVTM and CDR2 ANQGSEA. The CDR3 DNA follows: TGCAGCGTTGAGAGGCGATTGAACACTGAAGCTTTCTTT. It translates to CSVERRLNTEAFF.

This clone was seen more than once but under ten times. Other DNA sequences of this sample code for an identical CDR3. The gene calls are TRBV29-1 and TRBJ1-1; D is perhaps TRBD1 (5 bases). CDR1 is SQVTM and CDR2 is ANQGSEA in the germline V gene. This CDR3 contains 11 residues. The V end was cut by 6 bases, the J end by 1 base, with 6 bases between. The CDR3 reads CSVDRNTEAFF. As DNA, the CDR3 is TGCAGCGTCGACAGGAACACTGAAGCTTTCTTT.

This clone was detected only a few times. The rearrangement links TRBV5-8 to TRBJ1-6; D remains unclear. Germline CDR1 and CDR2: SGHTS and YDEGEE. The CDR3 loop spans 12 amino acids. The ends were cut back, 0 bases at V and 6 bases at J, with 1 base in the middle. This chain's CDR3 is CASSLVNSPLHF. The DNA for the CDR3 is TGTGCCAGCAGCTTGGTTAATTCACCCCTCCACTTT.

The rearrangement joins TRBV30 to TRBJ2-3; D possibly uses TRBD1 or TRBD2 (6 bases each). The CDR3 has 13 residues. The V end lost 1 base, the J end lost 3 bases, and 8 bases lay between the germline ends. Germline V gene lookup returns CDR1 GTSNPN and CDR2 SVGIG (reference sequence). The CDR3 protein is CAWSGGATDTQYF. For the CDR3, the DNA is TGTGCCTGGAGTGGGGGGGCTACAGATACGCAGTATTTT.

The chain recombines TRBV6-1 with TRBJ2-7; D might be TRBD1 (6 bases). V was trimmed by 7 bases and J by 2 bases, leaving 12 bases between them. The germline V gene has CDR1 MNHNS and CDR2 SASEGT. The CDR3 is made up of 13 amino acids. The CDR3 DNA reads TGTGCCAGCACACGGGACACCACCTACGAGCAGTACTTC. It yields the protein CASTRDTTYEQYF.

This chain joins TRBV5-1 and TRBJ1-1; TRBD1 agrees at 7 bases. Germline loops: CDR1 SGHRS, CDR2 YFSETQ. The J segment lost 0 bases and the V segment lost 4 bases, leaving 6 bases of the junction unmatched. The CDR3 totals 15 residues. The CDR3 region is CASSPQGQLNTEAFF. CDR3 sequence (DNA): TGCGCCAGCAGCCCCCAGGGACAGCTGAACACTGAAGCTTTCTTT.

The rearrangement uses TRBV30 and TRBJ2-2; TRBD1 is a possible D gene (6 bases). With 2 bases removed from V and 3 bases from J, the gap between germline ends came to 7 bases. The CDR3 runs to 13 residues. CDR1 is GTSNPN, CDR2 SVGIG, per germline (reference sequence). The CDR3 sequence: CAWSTGYTGELFF. CDR3 coding DNA: TGTGCCTGGAGTACAGGGTACACCGGGGAGCTGTTTTTT.

This chain uses TRBV18 with TRBJ1-2; 7 bases are shared with TRBD1. The CDR3 loop spans 19 amino acids. V lost 2 bases to trimming and J lost 4 bases; unmatched junction nucleotides: 19. Germline V CDR1 and CDR2: KGHSH, LQKENI. CDR3 sequence (DNA): TGTGCCAGCTCACCAGACCCTCCCGACAGGGCTGTCTTTAGCTATGGCTACACCTTC. Its protein is CASSPDPPDRAVFSYGYTF.

The chain couples TRBV29-1 to TRBJ2-4, with D uncertain. The CDR3 totals 11 residues. Trimming removed 6 bases from V and 8 bases from J, with 11 bases in between. Germline loops: CDR1 SQVTM, CDR2 ANQGSEA. CDR3 region: CSVGSTDIQYF. CDR3 in DNA: TGCAGCGTCGGGTCAACGGACATTCAGTACTTC.

The chain joins TRBV30 to TRBJ1-2, with TRBD1 as a possible D gene (6 bases). The V and J ends lost 4 bases and 5 bases respectively, with 17 bases between them. The CDR3 has 14 residues. CDR1 is GTSNPN, CDR2 SVGIG, per germline (reference sequence). The CDR3 loop reads CAWKAAGQKYGYTF. The CDR3 DNA is TGTGCCTGGAAAGCCGCCGGACAGAAATATGGCTACACCTTC. Full variable domain (missing parts from reference TRBV30 and TRBJ1-2): SQTIHQWPATLVQPVGSPLSLECTVEGTSNPNLYWYRQAAGRGLQLLFYSVGIGQISSEVPQNLSASRPQDRQFILSSKKLLLSDSGFYLCAWKAAGQKYGYTFGSGTRLTVV.

The chain couples TRBV30 to TRBJ2-7; TRBD1 matches at 9 bases. Germline V gives CDR1 GTSNPN, CDR2 SVGIG (reference sequence). The CDR3 sequence is 15 residues long. With 2 bases clipped from V and 3 bases from J, the junction kept 8 bases outside the gene matches. CDR3 coding DNA: TGTGCCTGGAGTCGCCCCGGGACAGGGAACTACGAGCAGTACTTC. Translated, it gives CAWSRPGTGNYEQYF.

The rearrangement joins TRBV28 to TRBJ1-2; D is possibly TRBD1 (6 bases). Trimming left V 2 bases short and J 7 bases short, with 20 bases between. Looked up from germline, CDR1 is MDHEN and CDR2 is SYDVKM. There are 16 residues in the CDR3. The CDR3, as DNA: TGTGCCAGCAGTTTAAGTCATTACTCCACAGGGCCTGGCTACACCTTC. Amino acids: CASSLSHYSTGPGYTF.

In nucleotides, the CDR3 is TGTGCCTGGACGTTCGGGGGCGGTCAGCCCCAGCATTTT. Translation gives CAWTFGGGQPQHF. The chain recombines TRBV30 with TRBJ1-5; possible D gene TRBD1, 6 bases. The germline gives CDR1 GTSNPN, CDR2 SVGIG (reference sequence). V was cut by 4 bases and J by 6 bases, with 13 bases left in between. The CDR3 runs to 13 residues.

V gene TRBV7-2 combines with J gene TRBJ1-1, with D perhaps TRBD1 (6 bases). Germline assignment: CDR1 SGHTA and CDR2 FQGNSA. Trimming took 7 bases from V and 8 from J, leaving 17 bases between them. This CDR3 region has 13 residues. CDR3 nucleotide sequence: TGTGCCAGCAAAAGAGGGGGGGGTCTGGAAGCTTTCTTT. This translates into CASKRGGGLEAFF.

The V and J genes are TRBV7-2 and TRBJ2-3; D may be TRBD1 (6 bases). The length of the CDR3 is 13 residues. V was trimmed by 8 bases and J by 1 base, leaving 10 bases between them. Germline CDR1 reads SGHTA; CDR2 reads FQGNSA. CDR3 bases: TGTGCCAGCGACAGGCTACGCACAGATACGCAGTATTTT. It codes for CASDRLRTDTQYF.

This clone was detected only a few times. The genes are TRBV10-3 and TRBJ1-5, with unresolved D. Per the germline V gene, CDR1 is ENHRY and CDR2 is SYGVKD. Trimming removed 0 bases at V and 4 bases at J, with 7 bases between. The CDR3 is 14 residues long. CDR3 DNA sequence: TGTGCCATCAGTGAGTCAGGTTGGAATCAGCCCCAGCATTTT. Its protein is CAISESGWNQPQHF.

The chain couples TRBV29-1 to TRBJ2-5; 9 nucleotides match TRBD2. Looked up from germline, CDR1 is SQVTM and CDR2 is ANQGSEA. After removal of 3 bases from V and 5 bases from J, the junction contained 13 bases not matched to a gene. The CDR3 contains 16 residues. This CDR3 is CSVDRISGGPEETQYF. The DNA for the CDR3 is TGCAGCGTTGATAGAATTAGCGGGGGCCCTGAGGAGACCCAGTACTTC. Together with reference TRBV29-1 and TRBJ2-5, the CDR3 gives the full variable domain: SAVISQKPSRDICQRGTSLTIQCQVDSQVTMMFWYRQQPGQSLTLIATANQGSEATYESGFVIDKFPISRPNLTFSTLTVSNMSPEDSSIYLCSVDRISGGPEETQYFGPGTRLLVL.

This clone was seen just once. CDR3 nucleotide sequence: TGTGCCACCAGCAGAGATCCCAGGGTTACTGAAGCTTTCTTT. Translation: CATSRDPRVTEAFF. The chain links TRBV15 to TRBJ1-1, with D perhaps TRBD1 (5 bases). The CDR3 has 14 amino acids. Trimming shortened V by 0 bases and J by 5 bases, and 10 bases separated the two germline ends. The germline V gene encodes CDR1 LNHNV and CDR2 YYDKDF (reference sequence).

The J gene is TRBJ2-2, the V gene TRBV29-1; D may match TRBD1 or TRBD2 (7 bases each). Per the germline V gene, CDR1 is SQVTM and CDR2 is ANQGSEA. V lost 6 bases, J lost 2 bases, and 13 bases lay in between. This CDR3 has 14 amino acids. The CDR3 loop is CSVAGQLNTGELFF. The CDR3 nucleotides are TGCAGCGTAGCGGGACAGCTTAACACCGGGGAGCTGTTTTTT.

V usage is TRBV30 and J usage is TRBJ1-3, with no clear D. This CDR3 has 13 amino acids. Trimming took 2 bases from V and 0 from J, leaving 5 bases between them. The germline V gene encodes CDR1 GTSNPN and CDR2 SVGIG (reference sequence). The CDR3, as DNA: TGTGCCTGGAGTCGATTCTCTGGAAACACCATATATTTT. This sequence encodes CAWSRFSGNTIYF.

This clone was seen ten or more times. The chain is built from TRBV2 and TRBJ1-2, with no clear D. The CDR3 loop spans 13 amino acids. V was clipped by 3 bases and J by 2 bases, with 7 bases between them. CDR1 SNHLY and CDR2 FYNNEI come from the germline V gene. The CDR3 reads CASSDEGNYGYTF. The CDR3 nucleotides are TGTGCCAGCAGTGATGAAGGGAACTATGGCTACACCTTC.

V and J are TRBV29-1 and TRBJ1-1; TRBD1 matches at 9 bases. V was clipped by 6 bases and J by 5 bases; unmatched bases: 7. CDR3 length: 13 residues. Germline V gives CDR1 SQVTM, CDR2 ANQGSEA. CDR3 nucleotide sequence: TGCAGCGTCCAACCGGGACAGGGAACTGAAGCTTTCTTT. Translating it yields CSVQPGQGTEAFF.

The J gene is TRBJ2-2, the V gene TRBV6-5; weak D call: TRBD2 (7 bases). The CDR3 runs to 15 residues. Germline V lookup: CDR1 MNHEY, CDR2 SVGAGI. Trimming removed 4 bases from V and 5 bases from J, with 14 bases in between. The CDR3 DNA follows: TGTGCCAGCAGTTCCGGGGGGCGGCGGACCGGGGAGCTGTTTTTT. It is translated as CASSSGGRRTGELFF.

The gene calls are TRBV29-1 and TRBJ1-1, with D possibly matching TRBD1 (5 bases). V gave up 2 bases and J gave up 4 bases, with 11 bases separating them. Per the germline V gene, CDR1 is SQVTM and CDR2 is ANQGSEA. The CDR3 extends over 13 amino acids. CDR3 sequence: CSVELGVATEAFF. The DNA of the CDR3 is TGCAGCGTTGAATTGGGGGTGGCCACTGAAGCTTTCTTT.

This clone has only a few counts. This chain joins TRBV29-1 and TRBJ1-1; D gene unclear. Trimming took off 0 bases at V and 8 bases at J, with 7 bases between the two ends. CDR3 length: 11 residues. CDR1 and CDR2 (germline): SQVTM, ANQGSEA. The chain's CDR3 is CSVEESREAFF. In nucleotides, the CDR3 is TGCAGCGTTGAAGAATCACGGGAAGCTTTCTTT.

V usage is TRBV29-1 and J usage is TRBJ2-7; 7 positions match TRBD1. The CDR3 loop spans 14 amino acids. The ends lost 0 bases at V and 3 bases at J; junction bases unmatched: 5. The germline gives CDR1 SQVTM, CDR2 ANQGSEA. The CDR3 protein is CSVEDPSGGYEQYF. CDR3 nucleotide sequence: TGCAGCGTTGAAGATCCATCAGGGGGCTACGAGCAGTACTTC.

This clone was seen a single time. The CDR3 loop reads CASRSTGDTEAFF. The CDR3, as DNA: TGTGCCAGCAGGTCGACAGGGGACACTGAAGCTTTCTTT. This chain uses TRBV2 with TRBJ1-1, with TRBD1 matching over 8 bases. Germline CDR1 reads SNHLY; CDR2 reads FYNNEI. This CDR3 has 13 amino acids. The V and J ends lost 6 bases and 3 bases, in that order; junction bases with no gene match: 3.

CDR3 loop: CSVETGNFYGYTF. The CDR3 nucleotides are TGCAGCGTTGAAACGGGAAATTTCTATGGCTACACCTTC. The rearrangement joins TRBV29-1 to TRBJ1-2; D unresolved. The CDR3 is 13 amino acids. CDR1 SQVTM and CDR2 ANQGSEA come from the germline V gene. Trimming shortened V by 2 bases and J by 4 bases, and 11 bases separated the two germline ends.